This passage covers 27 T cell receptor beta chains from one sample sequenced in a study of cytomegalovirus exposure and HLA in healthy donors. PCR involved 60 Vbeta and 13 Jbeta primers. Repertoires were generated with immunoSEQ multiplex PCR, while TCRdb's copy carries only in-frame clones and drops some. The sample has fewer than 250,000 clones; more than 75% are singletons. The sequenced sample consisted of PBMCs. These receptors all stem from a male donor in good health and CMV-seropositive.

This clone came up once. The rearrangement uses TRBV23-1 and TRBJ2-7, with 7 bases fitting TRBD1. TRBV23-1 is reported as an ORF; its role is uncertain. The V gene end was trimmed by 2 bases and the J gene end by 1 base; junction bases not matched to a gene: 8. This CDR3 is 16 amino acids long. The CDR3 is CASSQIWDSKSYEQYF. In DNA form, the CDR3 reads TGCGCCAGCAGTCAAATATGGGACAGTAAATCCTACGAGCAGTACTTC.

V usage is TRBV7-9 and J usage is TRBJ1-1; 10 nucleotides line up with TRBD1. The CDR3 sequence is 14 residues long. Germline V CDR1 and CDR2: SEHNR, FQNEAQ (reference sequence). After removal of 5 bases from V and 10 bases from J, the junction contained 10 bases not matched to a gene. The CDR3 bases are TGTGCCAGCAGCCGAGGGACAGGGGATTGGGTAGCTTTCTTT. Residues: CASSRGTGDWVAFF. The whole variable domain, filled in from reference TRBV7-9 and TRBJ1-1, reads DTGVSQNPRHKITKRGQNVTFRCDPISEHNRLYWYRQTLGQGPEFLTYFQNEAQLEKSRLLSDRFSAERPKGSFSTLEIQRTEQGDSAMYLCASSRGTGDWVAFFGQGTRLTVV.

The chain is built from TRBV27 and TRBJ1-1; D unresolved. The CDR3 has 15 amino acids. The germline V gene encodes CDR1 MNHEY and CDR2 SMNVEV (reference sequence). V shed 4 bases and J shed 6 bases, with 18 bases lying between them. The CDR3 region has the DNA TGTGCCAGCAGTTCCTCACTCCTAATACCTTCTGAAGCTTTCTTT. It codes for CASSSSLLIPSEAFF.

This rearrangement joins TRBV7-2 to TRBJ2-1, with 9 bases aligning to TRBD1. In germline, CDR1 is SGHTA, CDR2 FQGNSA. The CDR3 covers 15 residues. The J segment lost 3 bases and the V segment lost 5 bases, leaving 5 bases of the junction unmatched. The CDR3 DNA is TGTGCCAGCAGCACACGACAGGGGGGCTACAATGAGCAGTTCTTC. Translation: CASSTRQGGYNEQFF. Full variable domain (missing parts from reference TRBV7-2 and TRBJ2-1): GAGVSQSPSNKVTEKGKDVELRCDPISGHTALYWYRQSLGQGLEFLIYFQGNSAPDKSGLPSDRFSAERTGGSVSTLTIQRTQQEDSAVYLCASSTRQGGYNEQFFGPGTRLTVL.

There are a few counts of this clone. The CDR3 sequence is CASSLWTGGPQTQYF. CDR3 bases: TGTGCCAGCAGCTTGTGGACGGGGGGGCCGCAGACCCAGTACTTC. The chain has TRBV5-4 and TRBJ2-5; TRBD2 aligns across 8 bases. The V gene's germline CDR1 is SGHNT and CDR2 YYREEE (reference sequence). CDR3 length: 15 residues. V lost 1 base and J lost 6; bases outside the gene matches: 8.

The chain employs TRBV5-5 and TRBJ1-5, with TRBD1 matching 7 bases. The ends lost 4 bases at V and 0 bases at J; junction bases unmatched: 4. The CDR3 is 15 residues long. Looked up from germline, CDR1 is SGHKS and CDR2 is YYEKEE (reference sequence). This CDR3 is CASSQGTVSNQPQHF. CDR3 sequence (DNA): TGTGCCAGCAGCCAGGGGACAGTTAGCAATCAGCCCCAGCATTTT.

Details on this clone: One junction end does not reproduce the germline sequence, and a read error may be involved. This CDR3 is CASSQAPKGAITYEQSF. The CDR3 region has the DNA TGCGCCAGCAGCCAAGCTCCGAAGGGGGCTATTACCTACGAGCAGTCCTTC. V and J are TRBV4-3 and TRBJ2-7; 7 positions match TRBD1. Germline-derived CDR1 and CDR2 are LGHNA and YSLEER. This CDR3 spans 17 amino acids.

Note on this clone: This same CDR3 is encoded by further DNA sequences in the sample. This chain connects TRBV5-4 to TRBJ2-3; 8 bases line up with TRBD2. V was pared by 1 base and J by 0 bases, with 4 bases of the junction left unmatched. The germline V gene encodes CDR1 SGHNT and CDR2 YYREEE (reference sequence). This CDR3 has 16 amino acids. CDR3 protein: CASSLKLAGSTDTQYF. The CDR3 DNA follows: TGTGCCAGCAGCTTGAAATTAGCGGGGAGCACAGATACGCAGTATTTT.

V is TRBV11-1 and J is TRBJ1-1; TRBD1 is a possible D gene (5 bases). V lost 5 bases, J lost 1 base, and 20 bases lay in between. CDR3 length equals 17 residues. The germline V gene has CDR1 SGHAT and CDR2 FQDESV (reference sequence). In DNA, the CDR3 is TGTGCCAGCAGCCCCCGGGAGGGGCGAAGGAGGAACACTGAAGCTTTCTTT. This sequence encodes CASSPREGRRRNTEAFF.

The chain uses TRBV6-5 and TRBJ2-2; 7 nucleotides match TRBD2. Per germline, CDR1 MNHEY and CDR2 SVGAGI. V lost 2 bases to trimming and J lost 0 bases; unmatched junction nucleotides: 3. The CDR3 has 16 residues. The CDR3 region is CASSYGGGTNTGELFF. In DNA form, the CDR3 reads TGTGCCAGCAGTTACGGGGGGGGGACGAACACCGGGGAGCTGTTTTTT.

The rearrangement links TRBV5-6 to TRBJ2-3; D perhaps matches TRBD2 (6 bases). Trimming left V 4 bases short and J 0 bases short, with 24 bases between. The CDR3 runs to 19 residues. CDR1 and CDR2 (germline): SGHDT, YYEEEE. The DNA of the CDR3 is TGTGCCAGCAGCCAACCCCGGGGCAGCGGGCGATCTAGCACAGATACGCAGTATTTT. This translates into CASSQPRGSGRSSTDTQYF.

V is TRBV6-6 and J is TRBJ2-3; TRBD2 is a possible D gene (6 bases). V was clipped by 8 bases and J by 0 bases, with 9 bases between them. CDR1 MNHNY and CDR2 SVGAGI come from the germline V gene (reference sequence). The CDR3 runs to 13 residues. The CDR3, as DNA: TGTGCCAGCCGGGGGTCTAGCACAGATACGCAGTATTTT. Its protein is CASRGSSTDTQYF.

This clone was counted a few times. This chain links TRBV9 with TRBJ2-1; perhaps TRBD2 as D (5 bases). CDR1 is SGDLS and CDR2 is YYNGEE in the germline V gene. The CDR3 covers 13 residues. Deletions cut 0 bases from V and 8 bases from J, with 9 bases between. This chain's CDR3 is CASSVAGSDEQFF. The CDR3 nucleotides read TGTGCCAGCAGCGTAGCTGGGAGCGATGAGCAGTTCTTC.

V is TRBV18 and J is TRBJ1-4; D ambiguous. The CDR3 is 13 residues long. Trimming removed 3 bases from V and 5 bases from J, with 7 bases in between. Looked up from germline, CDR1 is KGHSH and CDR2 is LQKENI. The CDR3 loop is CASSPGGNEKLFF. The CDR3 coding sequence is TGTGCCAGCTCACCCGGCGGGAATGAAAAACTGTTTTTT.

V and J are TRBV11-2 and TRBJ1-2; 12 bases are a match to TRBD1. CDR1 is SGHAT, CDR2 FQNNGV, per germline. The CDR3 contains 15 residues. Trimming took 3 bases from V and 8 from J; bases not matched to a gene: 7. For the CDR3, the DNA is TGTGCCAGCAGCTTCGCGGGACAGGGGGCCCGGGGCTACACCTTC. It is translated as CASSFAGQGARGYTF. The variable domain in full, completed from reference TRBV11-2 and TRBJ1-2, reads EAGVAQSPRYKIIEKRQSVAFWCNPISGHATLYWYQQILGQGPKLLIQFQNNGVVDDSQLPKDRFSAERLKGVDSTLKIQPAKLEDSAVYLCASSFAGQGARGYTFGSGTRLTVV.

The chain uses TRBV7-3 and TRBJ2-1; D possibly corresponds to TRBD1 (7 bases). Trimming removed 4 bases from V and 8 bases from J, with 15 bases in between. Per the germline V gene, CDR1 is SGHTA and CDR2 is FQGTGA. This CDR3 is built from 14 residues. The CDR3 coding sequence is TGTGCCAGCAGCTCCCTAGGGGGCGGGGATGAGCAGTTCTTC. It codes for CASSSLGGGDEQFF.

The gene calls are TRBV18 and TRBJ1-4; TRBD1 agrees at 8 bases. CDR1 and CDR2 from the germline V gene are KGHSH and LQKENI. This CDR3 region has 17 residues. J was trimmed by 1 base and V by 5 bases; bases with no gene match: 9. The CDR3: CASSGRQGHGTNEKLFF. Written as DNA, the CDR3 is TGTGCCAGCTCAGGACGACAGGGGCACGGAACTAATGAAAAACTGTTTTTT.

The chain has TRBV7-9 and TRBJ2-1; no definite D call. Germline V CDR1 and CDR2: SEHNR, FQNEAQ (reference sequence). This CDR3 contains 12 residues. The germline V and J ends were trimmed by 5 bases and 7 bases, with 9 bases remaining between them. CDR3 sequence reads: CASSRDTNEQFF. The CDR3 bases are TGTGCCAGCAGCCGAGACACGAATGAGCAGTTCTTC.

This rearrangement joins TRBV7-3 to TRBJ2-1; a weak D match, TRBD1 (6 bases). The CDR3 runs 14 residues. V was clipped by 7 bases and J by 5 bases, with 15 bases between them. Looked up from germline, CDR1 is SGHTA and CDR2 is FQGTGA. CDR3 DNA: TGTGCCAGCACCCGAGGGGGTAGCGACAATGAGCAGTTCTTC. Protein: CASTRGGSDNEQFF.

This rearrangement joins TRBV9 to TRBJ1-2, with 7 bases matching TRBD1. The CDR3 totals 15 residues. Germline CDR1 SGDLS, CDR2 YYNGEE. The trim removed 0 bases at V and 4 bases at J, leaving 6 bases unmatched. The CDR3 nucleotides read TGTGCCAGCAGCGTAGACACAGGGGTGGGCTATGGCTACACCTTC. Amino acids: CASSVDTGVGYGYTF.

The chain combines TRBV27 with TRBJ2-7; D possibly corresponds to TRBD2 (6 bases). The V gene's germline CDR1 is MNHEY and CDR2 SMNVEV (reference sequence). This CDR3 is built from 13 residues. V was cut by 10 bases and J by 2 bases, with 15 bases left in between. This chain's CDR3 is CATRAGFAYEQYF. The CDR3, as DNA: TGTGCCACTAGGGCGGGGTTTGCCTACGAGCAGTACTTC.

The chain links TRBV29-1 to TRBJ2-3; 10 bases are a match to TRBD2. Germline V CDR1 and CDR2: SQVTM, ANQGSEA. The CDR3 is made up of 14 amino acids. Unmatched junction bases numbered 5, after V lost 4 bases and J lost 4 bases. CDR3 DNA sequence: TGCAGCGTTGTTCTAGCGGGGGAGGCAGATACGCAGTATTTT. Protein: CSVVLAGEADTQYF.

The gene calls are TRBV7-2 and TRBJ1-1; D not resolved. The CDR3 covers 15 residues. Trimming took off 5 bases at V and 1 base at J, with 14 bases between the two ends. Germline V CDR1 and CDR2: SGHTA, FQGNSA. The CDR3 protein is CASSPPGGWNTEAFF. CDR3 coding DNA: TGTGCCAGCAGCCCTCCAGGAGGGTGGAACACTGAAGCTTTCTTT.

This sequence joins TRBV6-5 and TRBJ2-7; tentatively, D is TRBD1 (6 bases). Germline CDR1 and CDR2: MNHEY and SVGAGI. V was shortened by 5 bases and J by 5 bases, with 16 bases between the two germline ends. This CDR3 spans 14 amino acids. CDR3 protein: CASSIAGEIDEQYF. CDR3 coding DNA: TGTGCCAGCAGTATCGCAGGGGAGATAGACGAGCAGTACTTC.

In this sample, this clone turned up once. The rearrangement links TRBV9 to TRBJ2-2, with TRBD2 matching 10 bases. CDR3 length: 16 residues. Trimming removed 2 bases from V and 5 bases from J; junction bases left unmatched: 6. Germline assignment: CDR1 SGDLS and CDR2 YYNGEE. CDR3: CASSVSGGRGTGELFF. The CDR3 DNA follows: TGTGCCAGCAGCGTTAGCGGGGGGCGGGGAACCGGGGAGCTGTTTTTT.

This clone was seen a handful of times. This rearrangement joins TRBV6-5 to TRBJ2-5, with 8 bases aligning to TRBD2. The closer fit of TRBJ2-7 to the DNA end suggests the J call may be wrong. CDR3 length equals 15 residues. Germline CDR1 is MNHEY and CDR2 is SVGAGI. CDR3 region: CASSLTGGASYEQYF. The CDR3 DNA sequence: TGTGCCAGCAGCCTCACGGGGGGGGCATCCTACGAGCAGTACTTC.

This CDR3 is CASSVLRAGQGSDTQYF. In nucleotides, the CDR3 is TGTGCCAGTAGCGTCCTAAGAGCGGGACAGGGATCAGATACGCAGTATTTT. V and J are TRBV19 and TRBJ2-3; 9 positions match TRBD1. Trimming cost V 6 bases and J 4 bases; bases outside gene matches: 14. Germline V CDR1 and CDR2: LNHDA, SQIVND (reference sequence). The CDR3 consists of 17 residues.